This T cell receptor beta chain is from a study of radiotherapy plus CTLA-4 blockade in lung cancer. Across the whole study: Objective response rate was 18%; disease control rate, approximately 33%. Study observations and caveats: Early blood T cell clone dynamics, with interferon-beta, were reported to best predict response. Expansion of tumor-derived TCR clones was observed in blood after radiotherapy plus ipilimumab.

V was clipped by 7 bases and J by 6 bases; unmatched bases: 4. Germline V lookup: CDR1 SGHRS, CDR2 YFSETQ. This CDR3 spans 13 amino acids. Each patient with chemo-refractory metastatic non-small-cell lung cancer was treated with focal radiation plus CTLA-4 blockade using ipilimumab. Method: immunoSEQ multiplex PCR; TCRdb's copy keeps in-frame clones and lacks some. This table has 45,000 to 60,000 clones, 75% to 85% appearing once. This clone was counted between two and nine times. Its target is unknown. The V and J genes are TRBV5-1 and TRBJ2-1; 10 bases match TRBD2. The sequencing here drew on peripheral blood, taken from a patient treated with radiotherapy plus ipilimumab. The clonotype was recovered from a human donor with non-small cell lung cancer who had stable disease on radiotherapy plus ipilimumab. DNA of the CDR3: TGCGCCAGCCGAGCGGGAGGGTCCAATGAGCAGTTCTTC. Encoded protein: CASRAGGSNEQFF.